The 32 T cell receptor beta chains reported below all come from one sample, sequenced in a study of STAT3 mutations in large granular lymphocyte leukemia. Here immunoSEQ multiplex PCR was the method, and the copy in TCRdb shows in-frame clones only, minus some. The sample holds a few thousand clones, roughly 49% seen once. Study-level results: Every T-LGLL patient had at least one immunodominant TCRbeta clonotype.

No cognate antigen is known for these TCRs. Sequencing used peripheral blood mononuclear cells. These receptors were obtained from a man in his fifties or sixties with T-cell large granular lymphocyte leukemia. Some clones in this sample may be carry-over from other donors' samples.

V usage is TRBV6-5 and J usage is TRBJ1-6; a possible D gene is TRBD1 (6 bases). The CDR3 totals 16 residues. Germline CDR1 reads MNHEY; CDR2 reads SVGAGI. Deletions cut 3 bases from V and 11 bases from J, with 20 bases between. The DNA for the CDR3 is TGTGCCAGCAGTTATTCAGGGGCCCTAGGTAGGGCACCCCTCCACTTT. Translation gives CASSYSGALGRAPLHF.

This chain connects TRBV5-1 to TRBJ2-7; no clear D gene. CDR1 SGHRS and CDR2 YFSETQ come from the germline V gene. The V end was cut by 0 bases, the J end by 6 bases, with 10 bases between. The CDR3 is made up of 13 amino acids. In DNA form, the CDR3 reads TGCGCCAGCAGCTTGGTCTCGGCGCGCGAGCAGTACTTC. As protein: CASSLVSAREQYF.

The chain carries TRBV30 and TRBJ2-7, with TRBD1 matching over 7 bases. The V segment lost 7 bases and the J segment 5 bases; nucleotides outside the gene matches: 11. This CDR3 has 13 residues. Germline V lookup: CDR1 GTSNPN, CDR2 SVGIG (reference sequence). The CDR3 spells CAYPTGNINEQYV. The DNA of the CDR3 is TGTGCCTACCCGACAGGGAATATCAACGAGCAGTACGTC.

The chain carries TRBV9 and TRBJ2-1, with 9 bases identical to TRBD2. Germline loops: CDR1 SGDLS, CDR2 YYNGEE. The V and J ends lost 1 base and 1 base, in that order; junction bases with no gene match: 0. CDR3 length equals 15 residues. The CDR3 DNA reads as TGTGCCAGCAGCGTACTAGCGGGGTCCTACAATGAGCAGTTCTTC. Translation: CASSVLAGSYNEQFF.

V gene TRBV7-9 combines with J gene TRBJ1-1; no clear D gene. The CDR3 extends over 12 amino acids. The germline V and J ends were trimmed by 5 bases and 2 bases, with 6 bases remaining between them. Germline CDR1 and CDR2: SEHNR and FQNEAQ (reference sequence). CDR3 protein: CASSTINTEAFF. The DNA of the CDR3 is TGTGCCAGCAGCACAATCAACACTGAAGCTTTCTTT. Supplemented by reference TRBV7-9 and TRBJ1-1, the full variable domain reads DTGVSQNPRHKITKRGQNVTFRCDPISEHNRLYWYRQTLGQGPEFLTYFQNEAQLEKSRLLSDRFSAERPKGSFSTLEIQRTEQGDSAMYLCASSTINTEAFFGQGTRLTVV.

This rearrangement joins TRBV1 to TRBJ2-5; TRBD2 reflects the table's D call only, with no check against the DNA. TRBV1 represents a pseudogene. The CDR3 is 14 amino acids. CDR3 region: CTSSQEEGRETQYF. Written as DNA, the CDR3 is TGCACCAGCAGCCAAGAAGAGGGGAGGGAGACCCAGTACTTC.

Only a few counts were recorded for this clone. J is TRBJ2-5 and V is TRBV29-1; 7 positions agree with TRBD2. The germline gives CDR1 SQVTM, CDR2 ANQGSEA. The CDR3 sequence is 12 residues long. Losses at the gene ends were 3 bases for V and 6 bases for J; bases not matched to a gene: 4. The CDR3 loop reads CSVETSSKTQYF. CDR3 in DNA: TGCAGCGTTGAGACTAGCTCGAAGACCCAGTACTTC.

The chain couples TRBV5-6 to TRBJ2-3, with 9 bases fitting TRBD2. J lost 15 bases, V lost 2 bases, and 7 bases had no gene match. The CDR3 totals 12 residues. Germline-derived CDR1 and CDR2 are SGHDT and YYEEEE. The CDR3 reads CASSFPGLATYF. CDR3 bases: TGTGCCAGCAGCTTTCCGGGACTAGCAACATATTTT.

The chain joins TRBV30 to TRBJ2-5; either TRBD1 or TRBD2 may fit D (6 bases each). Germline CDR1 is GTSNPN and CDR2 is SVGIG (reference sequence). CDR3 length: 13 amino acids. V lost 0 bases and J lost 5, with 10 bases in between. The CDR3 loop reads CAWSVRRGETQYF. In DNA form, the CDR3 reads TGTGCCTGGAGTGTACGGAGGGGGGAGACCCAGTACTTC.

This clone was counted between two and nine times. The rearrangement uses TRBV18 and TRBJ1-6; D call uncertain. There are 13 residues in the CDR3. Germline-derived CDR1 and CDR2 are KGHSH and LQKENI. Trimming shortened V by 2 bases and J by 10 bases, and 9 bases separated the two germline ends. CDR3 DNA sequence: TGTGCCAGCTCACCAGGGTCGTCCTCACCCCTCCACTTT. Amino acid sequence: CASSPGSSSPLHF.

This clone was recorded a few times. V gene TRBV6-5 combines with J gene TRBJ2-5; D gene uncertain. Germline-derived CDR1 and CDR2 are MNHEY and SVGAGI. Trimming left V 11 bases short and J 5 bases short, with 18 bases between. The CDR3 has 13 residues. The CDR3 protein is CAASGSAIETQYF. As DNA, the CDR3 is TGTGCCGCGTCCGGAAGTGCTATTGAGACCCAGTACTTC.

This clone was counted between two and nine times. The chain combines TRBV5-6 with TRBJ1-5; no reliable D call. Trimming left V 0 bases short and J 0 bases short, with 16 bases between. The CDR3 sequence is 18 residues long. Germline V gene sequence: CDR1 SGHDT, CDR2 YYEEEE. The CDR3 DNA sequence: TGTGCCAGCAGCTTGGGGCCGTCCAGCAAGTATAGCAATCAGCCCCAGCATTTT. The encoded protein is CASSLGPSSKYSNQPQHF.

The DNA for the CDR3 is TGTGCCAGCAGGTCATGGGGACAGGGGGCCAACGAGCAGTACTTC. Translation gives CASRSWGQGANEQYF. This chain uses TRBV28 with TRBJ2-7; 12 positions agree with TRBD1. CDR1 is MDHEN and CDR2 is SYDVKM in the germline V gene. The CDR3 runs to 15 residues. With 6 bases clipped from V and 5 bases from J, the junction kept 8 bases outside the gene matches.

The V call is TRBV6-6, the J call TRBJ1-5, with unresolved D. The ends were cut back, 6 bases at V and 5 bases at J, with 11 bases in the middle. CDR1 and CDR2 (germline): MNHNY, SVGAGI (reference sequence). The CDR3 consists of 13 residues. The CDR3: CASRFNPYQPQHF. The CDR3 bases are TGTGCCAGCAGGTTCAATCCGTATCAGCCCCAGCATTTT.

This chain joins TRBV7-9 and TRBJ2-5; D uncertain. Trimming left V 5 bases short and J 4 bases short, with 5 bases between. The CDR3 is 11 amino acids. Looked up from germline, CDR1 is SEHNR and CDR2 is FQNEAQ (reference sequence). The CDR3 reads CASSKLETQYF. CDR3 DNA sequence: TGTGCCAGCAGCAAGTTAGAGACCCAGTACTTC.

This rearrangement joins TRBV5-6 to TRBJ1-4; TRBD1 aligns across 7 bases. V was pared by 2 bases and J by 6 bases, with 4 bases of the junction left unmatched. Germline V gene data show CDR1 as SGHDT and CDR2 as YYEEEE. CDR3 size: 14 residues. Here the CDR3 reads CASSFRGSDEKLFF. In DNA, the CDR3 is TGTGCCAGCAGCTTCAGGGGGAGTGATGAAAAACTGTTTTTT. The full variable domain, with the rest looked up from reference TRBV5-6 and TRBJ1-4, is DAGVTQSPTHLIKTRGQQVTLRCSPKSGHDTVSWYQQALGQGPQFIFQYYEEEERQRGNFPDRFSGHQFPNYSSELNVNALLLGDSALYLCASSFRGSDEKLFFGSGTQLSVL.

The chain is built from TRBV30 and TRBJ2-1; 9 bases fit TRBD2. After removal of 5 bases from V and 4 bases from J, the junction contained 9 bases not matched to a gene. CDR3 length: 15 amino acids. From germline, CDR1 is GTSNPN and CDR2 SVGIG (reference sequence). This CDR3 reads CAWGERTSVYNEQFF. In DNA form, the CDR3 reads TGTGCCTGGGGCGAGAGGACTAGCGTATACAATGAGCAGTTCTTC. Complete variable domain (other parts from reference TRBV30 and TRBJ2-1): SQTIHQWPATLVQPVGSPLSLECTVEGTSNPNLYWYRQAAGRGLQLLFYSVGIGQISSEVPQNLSASRPQDRQFILSSKKLLLSDSGFYLCAWGERTSVYNEQFFGPGTRLTVL.

The V gene is TRBV6-5, the J gene TRBJ1-2; the match to TRBD1 covers 9 bases. The junction had 8 bases not matched to a gene; V was cut back by 4 bases and J by 8 bases. The V gene's germline CDR1 is MNHEY and CDR2 SVGAGI. The CDR3 contains 14 residues. The CDR3 nucleotides are TGTGCCAGCAGTTTCGAGCACAGGGGGCAAGGCTACACCTTC. Amino acid sequence: CASSFEHRGQGYTF.

The V gene is TRBV28, the J gene TRBJ1-5, with D possibly matching TRBD1 (6 bases). Trimming took off 8 bases at V and 9 bases at J, with 20 bases between the two ends. CDR1 MDHEN and CDR2 SYDVKM come from the germline V gene. The CDR3 is 14 amino acids. Written as DNA, the CDR3 is TGTGCCAGCTCTCGGGGGGCAGGGACTCTGCCCCAGCATTTT. This translates into CASSRGAGTLPQHF.

The gene calls are TRBV18 and TRBJ2-7; tentatively, D is TRBD2 (5 bases). Trimming removed 6 bases from V and 2 bases from J, with 17 bases in between. Germline lookup yields CDR1 KGHSH and CDR2 LQKENI. This CDR3 spans 15 amino acids. CDR3 nucleotide sequence: TGTGCCAGCTCGCCGCGAACCGGGGAACCCTACGAGCAGTACGTC. Translation: CASSPRTGEPYEQYV.

This clone has only a few counts. The V and J genes are TRBV7-9 and TRBJ2-7; possibly TRBD1 for D (6 bases). V lost 5 bases to trimming and J lost 6 bases, with 11 bases between them. From germline, CDR1 is SEHNR and CDR2 FQNEAQ (reference sequence). CDR3 length equals 12 residues. DNA for the CDR3: TGTGCCAGCAGCGTCACAGGGATCGAGCAGTACGTC. It codes for CASSVTGIEQYV.

This clone came up once. This chain connects TRBV15 to TRBJ2-7, with unresolved D. V was cut by 1 base and J by 5 bases, with 9 bases left in between. The CDR3 is 13 residues long. CDR1 and CDR2 from the germline V gene are LNHNV and YYDKDF (reference sequence). The CDR3 region is CATSRAWGNEQYF. The CDR3, as DNA: TGTGCCACCAGCAGAGCCTGGGGAAACGAGCAGTACTTC.

The rearrangement joins TRBV13 to TRBJ2-5, with D tentatively TRBD1 (6 bases). Per germline, CDR1 PRHDT and CDR2 FYEKMQ (reference sequence). V was shortened by 4 bases and J by 2 bases, with 11 bases between the two germline ends. This CDR3 has 14 residues. Written as DNA, the CDR3 is TGTGCCAGCAGCTCCACACAGGGACAAGAGACCCAGTACTTC. Protein product: CASSSTQGQETQYF.

V gene TRBV20-1 combines with J gene TRBJ2-5; D is uncertain. Germline loops: CDR1 DFQATT, CDR2 SNEGSKA (reference sequence). V gave up 0 bases and J gave up 7 bases, with 6 bases separating them. The CDR3 length is 11 residues. CDR3 loop: CSARDPLTQYF. CDR3 sequence (DNA): TGCAGTGCTAGAGACCCGCTGACCCAGTACTTC.

This clone appeared a few times. The rearrangement joins TRBV18 to TRBJ2-7; weak D call: TRBD1 (5 bases). Trimming cost V 8 bases and J 3 bases, with 14 bases left between them. The CDR3 sequence is 13 residues long. Germline CDR1 and CDR2: KGHSH and LQKENI. CDR3 loop: CASTTGQSYEQYF. In DNA form, the CDR3 reads TGTGCCAGCACCACAGGCCAAAGCTACGAGCAGTACTTC. Supplemented by reference TRBV18 and TRBJ2-7, the full variable domain reads NAGVMQNPRHLVRRRGQEARLRCSPMKGHSHVYWYRQLPEEGLKFMVYLQKENIIDESGMPKERFSAEFPKEGPSILRIQQVVRGDSAAYFCASTTGQSYEQYFGPGTRLTVT.

V gene TRBV7-9 combines with J gene TRBJ1-6; D perhaps matches TRBD1 (5 bases). Germline V gene data show CDR1 as SEHNR and CDR2 as FQNEAQ (reference sequence). Trimming removed 8 bases at V and 10 bases at J, with 15 bases between. CDR3 size: 13 residues. DNA of the CDR3: TGTGCCAGCTCGGGGGGATCGGAGTCACCCCTCCACTTT. Protein sequence: CASSGGSESPLHF.

This clone has a handful of counts. This chain connects TRBV7-9 to TRBJ1-2, with no clear D. CDR1 is SEHNR and CDR2 is FQNEAQ in the germline V gene (reference sequence). This CDR3 has 12 residues. Between the trimmed V and J ends, which lost 1 base and 4 bases, there was a span of 4 bases. CDR3 protein: CASSLGGYGYTF. For the CDR3, the DNA is TGTGCCAGCAGCTTAGGGGGCTATGGCTACACCTTC. The whole variable domain, remainder taken from reference TRBV7-9 and TRBJ1-2, is DTGVSQNPRHKITKRGQNVTFRCDPISEHNRLYWYRQTLGQGPEFLTYFQNEAQLEKSRLLSDRFSAERPKGSFSTLEIQRTEQGDSAMYLCASSLGGYGYTFGSGTRLTVV.

The genes are TRBV29-1 and TRBJ2-3, with 9 nucleotides matching TRBD2. Germline CDR1 reads SQVTM; CDR2 reads ANQGSEA. The CDR3 length is 15 residues. V dropped 7 bases and J dropped 0; count of bases not matched to a gene: 8. CDR3 DNA sequence: TGCAGCGGAAGCGGGGGGCACTCTAGCACAGATACGCAGTATTTT. Encoded protein: CSGSGGHSSTDTQYF.

The V and J genes are TRBV6-6 and TRBJ1-3; 9 positions match TRBD1. In germline, CDR1 is MNHNY, CDR2 SVGAGI (reference sequence). J lost 2 bases, V lost 6 bases, and 5 bases had no gene match. The CDR3 is 15 amino acids. The CDR3 DNA sequence: TGTGCCAGCAGGAGGGACAGGGTCCCTGGAAACACCATATATTTT. Translation: CASRRDRVPGNTIYF.

The chain uses TRBV15 and TRBJ1-6; possible D gene TRBD1, 5 bases. The CDR3 contains 17 residues. V was clipped by 1 base and J by 11 bases, with 21 bases between them. CDR1 is LNHNV, CDR2 YYDKDF, per germline (reference sequence). The CDR3 region is CATSRAPQGVGFPPLHF. The CDR3 DNA sequence: TGTGCCACCAGCAGAGCGCCCCAGGGTGTAGGTTTCCCACCCCTCCACTTT.

By proportion, this clone is medium-sized. The chain couples TRBV7-8 to TRBJ1-2; the match to TRBD1 covers 7 bases. V lost 4 bases and J lost 0; bases outside the gene matches: 5. The length of the CDR3 is 15 residues. Germline values: CDR1 SGHVS, CDR2 FQNEAQ. The CDR3 region is CASSSGTATNYGYTF. CDR3 DNA sequence: TGTGCCAGCAGCTCTGGGACAGCCACTAACTATGGCTACACCTTC.

The V gene is TRBV5-1, the J gene TRBJ2-6, with 9 bases lining up with TRBD1. V trimming: 6 bases; J trimming: 0 bases; junction bases outside the gene matches: 4. The CDR3 extends over 16 amino acids. Germline V CDR1 and CDR2: SGHRS, YFSETQ. This CDR3 is CASTTGGLSGANVLTF. The CDR3 DNA follows: TGCGCCAGCACCACAGGGGGCCTCTCTGGGGCCAACGTCCTGACTTTC.